These 10 T cell receptor beta chains share one sample of origin, sequenced in a study of CXCR3-negative and CXCR3-positive naive CD8 T cells. TRB cDNA libraries were made by UMI-labeled 5' RACE. From its re-call of the 5' RACE reads, TCRdb lists each CDR3 protein once, without DNA. This sample contains approximately 100,000 distinct CDR3 sequences. Sequencing was done on a sample of naive CXCR3- CD8+ T cells from blood. Subset meaning: CD45RO-CCR7+CD27+CD95- naive CD8+ T cells lacking CXCR3 (TNR3-). Source of these receptors: a human donor in good health. Some clones in this sample may be carry-over from other donors' samples.

The chain uses TRBV7-9 and TRBJ2-7; TCRdb picks TRBD1, but there is no DNA to check that call. The germline V gene has CDR1 SEHNR and CDR2 FQNEAQ (reference sequence). The CDR3 is made up of 13 amino acids. CDR3: CASSRGYPYEQYF. Using reference TRBV7-9 and TRBJ2-7 for the parts outside the CDR3, the full variable domain is DTGVSQNPRHKITKRGQNVTFRCDPISEHNRLYWYRQTLGQGPEFLTYFQNEAQLEKSRLLSDRFSAERPKGSFSTLEIQRTEQGDSAMYLCASSRGYPYEQYFGPGTRLTVT.

CDR3 sequence: CASSLPRDRTSYEQYF. V gene TRBV5-5 combines with J gene TRBJ2-7; TCRdb picks TRBD1, but there is no DNA to check that call. Germline CDR1 SGHKS, CDR2 YYEKEE (reference sequence). The length of the CDR3 is 16 residues.

This CDR3 is CSFLGTDTQYF. This chain joins TRBV29-1 and TRBJ2-3. The CDR3 has 11 amino acids. The germline V gene has CDR1 SQVTM and CDR2 ANQGSEA.

The J gene is TRBJ2-3, the V gene TRBV12-3 or TRBV12-4; TCRdb's assignment of TRBD2 cannot be checked, as there is no DNA. CDR3 length equals 16 residues. The chain's CDR3 is CASSPRTSGGKDTQYF.

The V call is TRBV12-3 or TRBV12-4, the J call TRBJ2-1. The CDR3 has 18 residues. The CDR3: CASSLSGHFKLSYNEQFF.

V is TRBV29-1 and J is TRBJ2-7; the TCRdb call, TRBD1, lacks DNA for checking. CDR1 and CDR2 from the germline V gene are SQVTM and ANQGSEA. The CDR3 length is 12 residues. CDR3 in amino acids: CSVWDRGYEQYF.

The chain carries TRBV29-1 and TRBJ1-2; without DNA, the TCRdb call of TRBD1 cannot be checked. This CDR3 spans 11 amino acids. In germline, CDR1 is SQVTM, CDR2 ANQGSEA. CDR3 amino acids: CSVYGTDGYTF.

The chain uses TRBV29-1 and TRBJ1-1; the D call from TCRdb, TRBD1, cannot be confirmed without DNA. Germline CDR1 reads SQVTM; CDR2 reads ANQGSEA. This CDR3 comprises 15 residues. The CDR3: CSVQIPGTTNTEAFF.

The V gene is TRBV13, the J gene TRBJ2-7; no DNA is available, so the TRBD1 call from TCRdb remains unchecked. From germline, CDR1 is PRHDT and CDR2 FYEKMQ (reference sequence). CDR3 length equals 16 residues. CDR3 sequence reads: CASSYHRQGYSYEQYF.

V usage is TRBV29-1 and J usage is TRBJ2-7; TCRdb's D call, TRBD1, is unchecked because there is no DNA. Germline V gives CDR1 SQVTM, CDR2 ANQGSEA. The CDR3 is made up of 14 amino acids. The CDR3 region is CSAEGGESSYEQYF.